These T cell receptor beta chains were read from a single sample in a study of identical twins. TCRdb re-derived calls from the 5' RACE reads in MiXCR, one entry per CDR3 protein. This table holds hundreds of thousands of distinct CDR3 sequences, less than 9% found once. These same records also appear under a second study, on yellow fever vaccine responses in identical twins.

The source material was PBMCs. The receptor source for this set is a woman aged 18-35 years in good health. CDR3s include the opening cysteine and the closing phenylalanine or tryptophan. The D gene is left open where the match is weak. A row's size may be missing; if present it is once, few, many or a size class.

d_gene,abundance,v_gene,j_gene,CDR3nt,CDR3aa
NA,few,TRBV20-1,TRBJ1-1,TGCAGTGCTACGCTGTTGACCCTAACTGAAGCTTTCTTT,CSATLLTLTEAFF
TRBD1,few,TRBV4-1,TRBJ1-4,TGCGCCAGCAGCCGAGGACAGGGGAGTGCAACTAATGAAAAACTGTTTTTT,CASSRGQGSATNEKLFF
TRBD2,few,TRBV3-1,TRBJ2-5,TGTGCCAGCAGCCAAGCCCGGACTAGCGGGGGGGGCGAGACCCAGTACTTC,CASSQARTSGGGETQYF
TRBD2,few,TRBV20-1,TRBJ2-5,TGCAGTGCTAGGGCACCCCCCCAGCGGGGGCCCCAAGAGACCCAGTACTTC,CSARAPPQRGPQETQYF
TRBD2,few,TRBV3-1,TRBJ2-1,TGTGCCAGCAGCCAAGATTGGGATGGACTAGCGGACTACAATGAGCAGTTCTTC,CASSQDWDGLADYNEQFF
TRBD2,few,TRBV7-9,TRBJ2-5,TGTGCCAGCAGCCTGACTAGCGGGGGCCTCGAAGAAGAGACCCAGTACTTC,CASSLTSGGLEEETQYF
NA,NA,TRBV6-1,TRBJ2-3,TGTGCCAGCACCGCAGCTGGATCGGCAGATACGCAGTATTTT,CASTAAGSADTQYF
TRBD1,many,TRBV10-3,TRBJ2-7,TGTGCCATCAGTGAGTCCCGGGACAGGACCTACGAGCAGTACTTC,CAISESRDRTYEQYF
TRBD1,few,TRBV29-1,TRBJ1-1,TGCAGCGTTGGGACAGGGCTGAACACTGAAGCTTTCTTT,CSVGTGLNTEAFF
NA,NA,TRBV14,TRBJ2-5,TGTGCCAGCAGCCCGCACGCTGTCGAGACCCAGTACTTC,CASSPHAVETQYF
NA,many,TRBV11-2,TRBJ2-2,TGTGCCAGCAGCCCCGACAGGAACACCGGGGAGCTGTTTTTT,CASSPDRNTGELFF
TRBD1,few,TRBV12-3/TRBV12-4,TRBJ2-1,TGTGCCAGCAGCCCCTTCGGACAGGGCGTTAATGAGCAGTTCTTC,CASSPFGQGVNEQFF
NA,many,TRBV10-3,TRBJ1-1,TGTGCCATCAAGGGGAACACTGAAGCTTTCTTT,CAIKGNTEAFF
NA,NA,TRBV11-2,TRBJ1-1,TGTGCCAGCAGCTTTACGGGGAGCACTGAAGCTTTCTTT,CASSFTGSTEAFF
TRBD2,many,TRBV6-7,TRBJ2-1,TGTGCCAGCAGTTACGAGCGGGAGGGCCCCTACAATGAGCAGTTCTTC,CASSYEREGPYNEQFF
NA,few,TRBV4-1,TRBJ2-5,TGCGCCAGCAGCCAAGATATCAAGCAGCGACGACTGGAGACCCAGTACTTC,CASSQDIKQRRLETQYF